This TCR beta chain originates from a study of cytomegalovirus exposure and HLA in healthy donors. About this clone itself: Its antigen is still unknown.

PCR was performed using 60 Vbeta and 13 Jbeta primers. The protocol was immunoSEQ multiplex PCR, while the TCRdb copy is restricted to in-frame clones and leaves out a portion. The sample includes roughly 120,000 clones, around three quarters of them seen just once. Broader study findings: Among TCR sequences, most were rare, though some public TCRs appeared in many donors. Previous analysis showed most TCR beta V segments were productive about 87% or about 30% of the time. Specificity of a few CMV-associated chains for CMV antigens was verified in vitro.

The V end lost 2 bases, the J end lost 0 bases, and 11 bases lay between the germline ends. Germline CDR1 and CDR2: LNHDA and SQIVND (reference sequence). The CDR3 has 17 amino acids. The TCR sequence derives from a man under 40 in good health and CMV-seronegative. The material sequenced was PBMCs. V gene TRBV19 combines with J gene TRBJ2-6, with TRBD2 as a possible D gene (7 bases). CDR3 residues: CASSITGRDSGANVLTF. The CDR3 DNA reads TGTGCCAGTAGTATAACAGGGAGGGACTCTGGGGCCAACGTCCTGACTTTC. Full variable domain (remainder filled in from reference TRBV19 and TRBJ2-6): DGGITQSPKYLFRKEGQNVTLSCEQNLNHDAMYWYRQDPGQGLRLIYYSQIVNDFQKGDIAEGYSVSREKKESFPLTVTSAQKNPTAFYLCASSITGRDSGANVLTFGAGSRLTVL.